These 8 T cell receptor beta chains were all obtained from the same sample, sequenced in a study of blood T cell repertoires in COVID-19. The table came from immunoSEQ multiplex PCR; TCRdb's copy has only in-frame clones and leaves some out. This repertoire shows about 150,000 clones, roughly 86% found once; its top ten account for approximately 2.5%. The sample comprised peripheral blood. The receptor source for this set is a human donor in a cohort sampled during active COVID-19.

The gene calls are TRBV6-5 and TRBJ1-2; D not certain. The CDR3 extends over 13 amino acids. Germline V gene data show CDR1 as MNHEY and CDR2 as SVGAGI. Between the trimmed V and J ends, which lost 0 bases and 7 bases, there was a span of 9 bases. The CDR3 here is CASSYSRGGGYTF. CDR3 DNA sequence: TGTGCCAGCAGTTACTCCCGGGGAGGTGGCTACACCTTC.

CDR3 protein: CASSYAGLGGQFF. The DNA of the CDR3 is TGTGCCAGCAGCTACGCCGGTTTAGGGGGGCAGTTCTTC. This chain uses TRBV5-4 with TRBJ2-1; perhaps TRBD1 as D (6 bases). The germline gives CDR1 SGHNT, CDR2 YYREEE (reference sequence). CDR3 length: 13 residues. The V end lost 3 bases, the J end lost 12 bases, and 16 bases lay between the germline ends. Looking up the rest from reference TRBV5-4 and TRBJ2-1 gives the full variable domain: ETGVTQSPTHLIKTRGQQVTLRCSSQSGHNTVSWYQQALGQGPQFIFQYYREEENGRGNFPPRFSGLQFPNYSSELNVNALELDDSALYLCASSYAGLGGQFFGPGTRLTVL.

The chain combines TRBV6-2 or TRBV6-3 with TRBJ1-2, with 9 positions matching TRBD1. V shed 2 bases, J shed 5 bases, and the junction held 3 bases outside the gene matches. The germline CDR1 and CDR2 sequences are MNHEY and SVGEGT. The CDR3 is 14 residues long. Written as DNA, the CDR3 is TGTGCCAGCAGTTACGCCGGGACAGGGTATGGCTACACCTTC. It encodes CASSYAGTGYGYTF.

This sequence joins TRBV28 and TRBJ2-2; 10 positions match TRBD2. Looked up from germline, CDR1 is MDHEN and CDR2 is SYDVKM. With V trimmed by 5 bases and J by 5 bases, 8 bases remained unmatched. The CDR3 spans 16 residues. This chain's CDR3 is CASSTVAGGRTGELFF. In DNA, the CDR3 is TGTGCCAGCAGTACTGTAGCGGGAGGCCGAACCGGGGAGCTGTTTTTT. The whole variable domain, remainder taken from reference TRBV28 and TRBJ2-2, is DVKVTQSSRYLVKRTGEKVFLECVQDMDHENMFWYRQDPGLGLRLIYFSYDVKMKEKGDIPEGYSVSREKKERFSLILESASTNQTSMYLCASSTVAGGRTGELFFGEGSRLTVL.

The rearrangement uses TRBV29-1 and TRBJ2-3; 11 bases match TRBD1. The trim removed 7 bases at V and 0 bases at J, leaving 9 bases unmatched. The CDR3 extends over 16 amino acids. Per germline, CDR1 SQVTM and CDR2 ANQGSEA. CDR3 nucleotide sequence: TGCAGCGCCGAGGGACAGGGGGGCTCTAGCACAGATACGCAGTATTTT. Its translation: CSAEGQGGSSTDTQYF.

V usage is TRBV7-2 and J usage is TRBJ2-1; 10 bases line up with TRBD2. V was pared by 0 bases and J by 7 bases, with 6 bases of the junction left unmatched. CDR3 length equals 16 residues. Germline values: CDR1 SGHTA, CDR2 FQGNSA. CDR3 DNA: TGTGCCAGCAGCTTAGCTGGTAGCGGGAGGTTTAATGAGCAGTTCTTC. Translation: CASSLAGSGRFNEQFF.

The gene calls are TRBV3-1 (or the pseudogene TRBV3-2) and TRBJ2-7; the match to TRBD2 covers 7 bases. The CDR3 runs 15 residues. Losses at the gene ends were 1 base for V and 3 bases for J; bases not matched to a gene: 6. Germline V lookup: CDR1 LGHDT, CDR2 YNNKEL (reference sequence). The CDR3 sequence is CASSQGLAVLYEQYF. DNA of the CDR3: TGTGCCAGCAGCCAAGGACTAGCAGTCCTCTACGAGCAGTACTTC.

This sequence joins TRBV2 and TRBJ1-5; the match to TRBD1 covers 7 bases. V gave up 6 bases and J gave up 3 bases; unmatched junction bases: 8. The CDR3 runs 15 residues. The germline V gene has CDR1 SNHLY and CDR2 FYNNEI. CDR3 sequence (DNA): TGTGCCAGCAGCCCCGGGGACAGCTTCAATCAGCCCCAGCATTTT. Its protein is CASSPGDSFNQPQHF.